This is a list of T cell receptor beta chains from one sample in a study of blood T cell repertoires in COVID-19. Method: immunoSEQ multiplex PCR; TCRdb's copy keeps in-frame clones and lacks some. The data show some 190,000 clones, with 88% seen just once and 1.5% to 2% held by the top ten. Sequencing used peripheral blood. The receptors stem from a man aged 18 to 29 with active or convalescent COVID-19. Each CDR3 is given with its conserved first and last residue. D genes are given only for firm matches. Expanded clones are given a class, and other clones once, few, many or no size at all.

clone_size	j_call	v_call	d_call	cdr3_aa	cdr3_nt
-	TRBJ2-2	TRBV27	TRBD1	CASSTAGQGTGELFF	TGTGCCAGCAGTACAGCCGGACAGGGTACCGGGGAGCTGTTTTTT
-	TRBJ2-1	TRBV3-1/TRBV3-2	TRBD2	CASSQPSGRGDEQFF	TGTGCCAGCAGCCAACCTAGCGGGAGGGGTGATGAGCAGTTCTTC
-	TRBJ2-7	TRBV23-1	-	CASSHRDNRITTYEQYF	TGCGCCAGCAGTCACCGGGACAACCGAATAACTACCTACGAGCAGTACTTC
-	TRBJ1-3	TRBV6-5	TRBD1	CASRAGGAGNTIYF	TGTGCCAGCAGGGCAGGGGGCGCTGGAAACACCATATATTTT
-	TRBJ2-3	TRBV30	TRBD2	CAWSGTSIKPGDTQYF	TGTGCCTGGAGTGGGACTAGCATAAAACCGGGAGATACGCAGTATTTT
-	TRBJ2-7	TRBV5-4	-	CASSSRGLVDEQYF	TGTGCCAGCAGCTCCCGGGGGTTGGTAGACGAGCAGTACTTC
-	TRBJ1-3	TRBV19	-	CASSMGTRGNTIYF	TGTGCCAGTAGTATGGGGACAAGGGGAAACACCATATATTTT
once	TRBJ1-6	TRBV7-3	TRBD1	CASSLLSPGQGNSPLHF	TGTGCCAGCAGCTTACTTTCCCCGGGACAGGGGAATTCACCCCTCCACTTT
-	TRBJ1-2	TRBV30	TRBD1	CAWIWTGNYGYTF	TGTGCCTGGATTTGGACAGGGAACTATGGCTACACCTTC
-	TRBJ1-2	TRBV29-1	TRBD1	CSVGRQGSNYGYTF	TGCAGCGTCGGTCGACAGGGTTCTAACTATGGCTACACCTTC
-	TRBJ2-2	TRBV7-9	TRBD2	CASSGTSGDTGELFF	TGTGCCAGCAGCGGGACTAGCGGGGACACCGGGGAGCTGTTTTTT
-	TRBJ1-1	TRBV6-2/TRBV6-3	TRBD1	CASSYGRGNVDTEAFF	TGTGCCAGCAGTTACGGCAGGGGGAATGTGGACACTGAAGCTTTCTTT
-	TRBJ2-3	TRBV28	-	CASRIPLGGATDTQYF	TGTGCCAGCAGAATCCCCCTGGGGGGGGCAACAGATACGCAGTATTTT
-	TRBJ2-3	TRBV19	-	CATSGKMPDTQYF	TGTGCCACTTCAGGGAAGATGCCAGATACGCAGTATTTT
-	TRBJ2-2	TRBV6-2/TRBV6-3	-	CASSEPGRANTGELFF	TGTGCCAGCAGCGAACCCGGGAGAGCGAACACCGGGGAGCTGTTTTTT
-	TRBJ1-5	TRBV7-9	-	CASSSTGEEPQHF	TGTGCCAGCAGCTCTACGGGAGAGGAGCCCCAGCATTTT
-	TRBJ1-5	TRBV27	-	CASSLFYSNQPQHF	TGTGCCAGCAGTTTATTTTATAGCAATCAGCCCCAGCATTTT
-	TRBJ2-2	TRBV3-1/TRBV3-2	-	CASSQDTRNTGELFF	TGTGCCAGCAGCCAAGATACCAGGAACACCGGGGAGCTGTTTTTT
-	TRBJ2-2	TRBV5-1	TRBD1	CASSLTTGGNTGELFF	TGCGCCAGCAGCTTGACGACAGGGGGAAACACCGGGGAGCTGTTTTTT